Included here is one T cell receptor (beta chain) sequence, with context. Using immunoSEQ multiplex PCR, the repertoire was profiled, and TCRdb retains in-frame clones only, with some absent. The sample comprises tens of thousands of clones, 85% of which are singletons, and approximately 16% rests with the top ten. These data come from a study of PD-L1 blockade in urothelial cancer. Study summary: Patients initiated atezolizumab around 2014 at 1,200 mg intravenously every 3 weeks. A median roughly 150,000 T cells were found in blood samples. Most patients, about 85% of the roughly 30, were males with bladder-origin cancer. Anywhere from 0 to 3 prior chemotherapy regimens had been received by patients.

This CDR3 contains 15 residues. The germline gives CDR1 SGHRS, CDR2 YFSETQ. V shed 0 bases and J 4 bases; nucleotides not matched to a gene: 3. Documented time point: pretreatment peripheral blood. The sequenced sample was PBMCs, obtained around atezolizumab (anti-PD-L1) treatment. The source is a man older than 75 with urothelial cancer. This chain uses TRBV5-1 with TRBJ2-7; 11 positions agree with TRBD1. The CDR3 loop reads CASSLVDRGQYEQYF. CDR3 nucleotide sequence: TGCGCCAGCAGCTTGGTGGACAGGGGGCAGTACGAGCAGTACTTC.